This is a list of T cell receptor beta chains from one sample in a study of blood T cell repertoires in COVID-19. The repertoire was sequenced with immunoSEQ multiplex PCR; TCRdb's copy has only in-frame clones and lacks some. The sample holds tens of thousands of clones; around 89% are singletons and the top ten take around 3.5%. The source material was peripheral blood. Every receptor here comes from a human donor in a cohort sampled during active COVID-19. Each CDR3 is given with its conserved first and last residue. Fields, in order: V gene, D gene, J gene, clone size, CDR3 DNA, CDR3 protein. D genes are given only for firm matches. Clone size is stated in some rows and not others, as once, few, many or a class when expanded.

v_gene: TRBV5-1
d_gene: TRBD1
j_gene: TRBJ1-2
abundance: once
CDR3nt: TGCGCCAGCAGCTTGGACCTAGGGGGCAACTATGGCTACACCTTC
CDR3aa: CASSLDLGGNYGYTF

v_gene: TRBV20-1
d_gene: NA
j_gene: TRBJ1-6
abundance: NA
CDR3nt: TGCAGTTGGGGGGGTAATTCACCCCTCCACTTT
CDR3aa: CSWGGNSPLHF

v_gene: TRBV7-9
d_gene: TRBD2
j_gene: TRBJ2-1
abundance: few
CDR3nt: TGTGCCAGCAGTTCAGGACTAGCGGATATTAGGGGGTTCTTC
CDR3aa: CASSSGLADIRGFF

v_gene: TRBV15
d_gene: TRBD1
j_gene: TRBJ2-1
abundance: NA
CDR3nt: TGTGCCACCAGCAGAGTAACAGGGGGTACGAATGAGCAGTTCTTC
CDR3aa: CATSRVTGGTNEQFF

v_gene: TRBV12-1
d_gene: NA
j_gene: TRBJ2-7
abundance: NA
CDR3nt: TGTGCCAGCAGCTTGATAGCGGGGTACAACTACGAGCAGTACTTC
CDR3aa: CASSLIAGYNYEQYF

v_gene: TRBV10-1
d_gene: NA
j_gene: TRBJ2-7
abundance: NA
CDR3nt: TGCGCCAGCAGTGAGTCTAGTTTTGAGACAGCCTACCATCCTTCCCGGGAGCAGTACTTC
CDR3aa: CASSESSFETAYHPSREQYF

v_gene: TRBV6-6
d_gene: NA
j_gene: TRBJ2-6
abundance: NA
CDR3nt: TGTGCCAGCAGTCCCAGACAGTGGAAGAACTCTGGGGCCAACGTCCTGACTTTC
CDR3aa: CASSPRQWKNSGANVLTF

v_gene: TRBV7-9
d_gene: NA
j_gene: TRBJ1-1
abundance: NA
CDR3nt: TGTGCCAGCAGTTTTGACAAAGAAGCTTTCTTT
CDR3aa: CASSFDKEAFF

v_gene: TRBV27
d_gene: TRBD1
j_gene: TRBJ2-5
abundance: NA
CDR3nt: TGTGCCAGCAGTCCACTTGACAGGGGTCAATGGGGGGAGACCCAGTACTTC
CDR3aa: CASSPLDRGQWGETQYF

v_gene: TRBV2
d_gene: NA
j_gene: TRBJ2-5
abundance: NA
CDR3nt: TGTGCCAGCAGCGGGTCACCCGCTCCTCAAGAGACCCAGTACTTC
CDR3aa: CASSGSPAPQETQYF

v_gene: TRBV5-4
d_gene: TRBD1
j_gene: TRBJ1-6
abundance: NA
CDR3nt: TGTGCCAGCAGCTTGTCTCAACAGGGGAATTCACCCCTCCACTTT
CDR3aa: CASSLSQQGNSPLHF

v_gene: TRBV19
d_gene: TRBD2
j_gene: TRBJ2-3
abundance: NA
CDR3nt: TGTGCCAGTAGTATCGGCGGGGGGGTCGCAGATACGCAGTATTTT
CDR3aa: CASSIGGGVADTQYF

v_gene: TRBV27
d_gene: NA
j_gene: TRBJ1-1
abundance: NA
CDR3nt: TGTGCCAGCAGTTTATTAGGCGGGCCTTACCTGAACACTGAAGCTTTCTTT
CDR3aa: CASSLLGGPYLNTEAFF

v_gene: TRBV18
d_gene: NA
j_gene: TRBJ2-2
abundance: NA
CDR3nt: TGTGCCAGCTCACCAAGCCTAACGAACACCGGGGAGCTGTTTTTT
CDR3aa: CASSPSLTNTGELFF

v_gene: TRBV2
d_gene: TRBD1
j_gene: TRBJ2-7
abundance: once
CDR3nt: TGTGCCAGCAGTGAAAGGGGGACAGCCTCCTACGAGCAGTACTTC
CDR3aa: CASSERGTASYEQYF

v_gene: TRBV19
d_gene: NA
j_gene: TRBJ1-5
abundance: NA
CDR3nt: TGTGCCGTCAAGGATAGGGGCGGTCAGCCCCAGCATTTT
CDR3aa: CAVKDRGGQPQHF

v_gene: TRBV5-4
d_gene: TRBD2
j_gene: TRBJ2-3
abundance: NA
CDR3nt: TGTGCCAGCAGCTTGTGGAGCGGCGGGAGTCATGGCACAGATACGCAGTATTTT
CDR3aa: CASSLWSGGSHGTDTQYF

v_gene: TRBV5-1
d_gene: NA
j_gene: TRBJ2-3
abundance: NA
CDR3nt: TGCGCCAGCTACGGCGGGCCAAGCACAGATACGCAGTATTTT
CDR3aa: CASYGGPSTDTQYF

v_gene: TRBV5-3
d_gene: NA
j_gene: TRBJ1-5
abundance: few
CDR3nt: TGTGCCAGAAGCTTGCAGGAATCATGTACCAAGCCCCAGCATTTT
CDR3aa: CARSLQESCTKPQHF

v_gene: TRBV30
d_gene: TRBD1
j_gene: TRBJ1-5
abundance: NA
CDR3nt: TGTGCCTGGAGTCGGGACAGCGGCAATCAGCCCCAGCATTTT
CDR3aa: CAWSRDSGNQPQHF

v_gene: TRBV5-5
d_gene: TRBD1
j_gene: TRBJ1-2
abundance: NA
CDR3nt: TGTGCCAGCAGCCCCGGGACAGTAAATAACTATGGCTACACCTTC
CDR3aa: CASSPGTVNNYGYTF

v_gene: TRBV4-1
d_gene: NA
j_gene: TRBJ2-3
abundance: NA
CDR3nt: TGCGCCAGCAGCCAAGATGGGCAATGGTCAGATACGCAGTATTTT
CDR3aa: CASSQDGQWSDTQYF

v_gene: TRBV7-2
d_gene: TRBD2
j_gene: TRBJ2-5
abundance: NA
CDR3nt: TGTGCCAGCAGCCATTTCGGGGGGACTCAGCATCAAGAGACCCAGTACTTC
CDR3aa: CASSHFGGTQHQETQYF

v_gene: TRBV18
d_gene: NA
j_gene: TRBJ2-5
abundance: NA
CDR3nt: TGTGCCAGCTCACCCGTTCCCGAGCCCGGGCAAGAGACCCAGTACTTC
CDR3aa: CASSPVPEPGQETQYF

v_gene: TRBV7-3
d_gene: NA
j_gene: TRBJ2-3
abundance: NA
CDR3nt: TGTGCCAGCAGCTGGATGGGCGTGGGCATAGGCACAGATACGCAGTATTTT
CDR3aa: CASSWMGVGIGTDTQYF

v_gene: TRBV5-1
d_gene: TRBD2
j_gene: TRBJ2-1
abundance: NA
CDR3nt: TGCGCCAGCAGCCCCCCCGGGACTAGCGGGAGGGCGTCCTACAATGAGCAGTTCTTC
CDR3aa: CASSPPGTSGRASYNEQFF

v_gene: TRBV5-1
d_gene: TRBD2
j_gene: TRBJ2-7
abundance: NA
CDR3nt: TGCGCCAGCAGCTTAGGCAGCGGGGCTAGCTCCTACGAGCAGTACTTC
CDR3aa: CASSLGSGASSYEQYF

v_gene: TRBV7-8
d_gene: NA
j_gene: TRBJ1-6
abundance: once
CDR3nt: TGTGCCAGCAGTCCCAGACGGGGATATAATTCACCCCTCCACTTT
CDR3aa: CASSPRRGYNSPLHF

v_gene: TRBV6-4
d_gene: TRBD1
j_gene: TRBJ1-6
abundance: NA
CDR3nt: TGTGCCAGCAGCCGGGACAGGGGGTCACCCCTCCACTTT
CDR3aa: CASSRDRGSPLHF

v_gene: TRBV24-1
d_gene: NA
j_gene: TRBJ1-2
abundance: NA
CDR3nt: TGTGCCACCAGTGAAAACTCCTTAAACTATGGCTACACCTTC
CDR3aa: CATSENSLNYGYTF

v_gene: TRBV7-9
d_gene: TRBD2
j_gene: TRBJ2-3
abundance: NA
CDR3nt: TGTGCCAGCAGCTCACCGACTAGCGGGGGGCGGGTAGATACGCAGTATTTT
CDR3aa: CASSSPTSGGRVDTQYF

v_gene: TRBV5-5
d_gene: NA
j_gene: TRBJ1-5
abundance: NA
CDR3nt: TGTGCCAGCAGCTTCCAGGGTCAGCCCCAGCATTTT
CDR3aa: CASSFQGQPQHF

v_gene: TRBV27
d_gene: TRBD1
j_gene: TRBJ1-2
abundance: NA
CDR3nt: TGTGCCAGCAGTCCTCGACTAGACAGGGTTTATGGCTACACCTTC
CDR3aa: CASSPRLDRVYGYTF

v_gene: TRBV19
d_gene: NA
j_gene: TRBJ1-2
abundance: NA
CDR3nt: TGTGCCAGTAGTATGATGGGCAGTCCAAATTATGGCTACACCTTC
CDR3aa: CASSMMGSPNYGYTF

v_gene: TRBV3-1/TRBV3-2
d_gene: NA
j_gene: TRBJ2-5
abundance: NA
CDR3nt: TGTGCCAGCAGCCAAGTCGGGACGGGAGAGTCGGAGACCCAGTACTTC
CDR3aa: CASSQVGTGESETQYF

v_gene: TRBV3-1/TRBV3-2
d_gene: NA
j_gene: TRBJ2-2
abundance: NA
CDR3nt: TGTGCCAGCAGCCTACGACTAAGCGGGAACACCGGGGAGCTGTTTTTT
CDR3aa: CASSLRLSGNTGELFF

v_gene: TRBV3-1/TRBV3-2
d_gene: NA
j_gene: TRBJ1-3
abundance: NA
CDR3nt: TGTGCCAGCAGCCAAGAGAGGAGGGAGGGGAAAGGACGGGAAAACACCATATATTTT
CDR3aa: CASSQERREGKGRENTIYF

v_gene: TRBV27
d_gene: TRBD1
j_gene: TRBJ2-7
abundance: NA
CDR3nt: TGTGCCAGCAGTTTCGCCCCCGGGACAGGTCACGAGCAGTACTTC
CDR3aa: CASSFAPGTGHEQYF

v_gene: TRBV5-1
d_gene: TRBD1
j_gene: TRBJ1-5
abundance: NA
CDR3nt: TGCGCCAGCAGTAGCGGGACAGTACCAAATCAGCCCCAGCATTTT
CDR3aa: CASSSGTVPNQPQHF

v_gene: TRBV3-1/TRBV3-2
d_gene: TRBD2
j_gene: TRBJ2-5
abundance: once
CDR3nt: TGTGCCAGCAGCCAAGATGTGGGCTCGCGGGGGGGCCGGAAAGAGACCCAGTACTTC
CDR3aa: CASSQDVGSRGGRKETQYF

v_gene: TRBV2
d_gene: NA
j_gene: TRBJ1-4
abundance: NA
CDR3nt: TGTGCCAGCAGTGAAGAGGAGGCGGATAATGAAAAACTGTTTTTT
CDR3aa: CASSEEEADNEKLFF

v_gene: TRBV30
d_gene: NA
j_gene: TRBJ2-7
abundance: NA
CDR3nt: TGTGCCTGGAGTCTCTTAGTGGACAGCAACGAGCAGTACTTC
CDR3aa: CAWSLLVDSNEQYF

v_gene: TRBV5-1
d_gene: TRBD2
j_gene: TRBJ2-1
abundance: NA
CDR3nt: TGCGCCAGCAGCTCCGCCGGGACTAGCGGGAGGTCCGTTCCCGGGGGTGAGCAGTTCTTC
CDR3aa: CASSSAGTSGRSVPGGEQFF

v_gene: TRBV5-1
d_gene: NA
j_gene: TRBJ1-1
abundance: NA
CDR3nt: TGCGCCAGCAGCTCCCCGGGCGGGGTCGCTGAAGCTTTCTTT
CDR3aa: CASSSPGGVAEAFF

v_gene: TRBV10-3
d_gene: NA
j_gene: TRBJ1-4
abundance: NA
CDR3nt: TGTGCCATCACTAGAGCAACTAATGAAAAACTGTTTTTT
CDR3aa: CAITRATNEKLFF